These 26 T cell receptor beta chains share one sample of origin, sequenced in a study of Ad26.COV2.S vaccination and SARS-CoV-2 variants. Described treatment: roughly 18 received Ad26.COV2.S at low or high dose, single or two shots; several received placebo; per-sample allocation not given. Samples came from day 63 after the first vaccine or placebo injection. Only in-frame clones appear in the TCRdb table, and some are missing; sequencing was by immunoSEQ multiplex PCR. The table has 430,000 or so clones, approximately 92% seen once; the top ten hold just over 2.5%. Source: peripheral blood, taken in a trial of Ad26.COV2.S vaccine versus placebo. The receptors shown here come from a person aged 18-65 years who received the Ad26.COV2.S COVID-19 vaccine or a placebo.

This clone was counted a single time. The chain links TRBV29-1 to TRBJ2-2; 9 bases are shared with TRBD1. Per the germline V gene, CDR1 is SQVTM and CDR2 is ANQGSEA. J lost 1 base, V lost 5 bases, and 2 bases had no gene match. This CDR3 is built from 14 residues. The DNA for the CDR3 is TGCAGCGTTAACAGGGGGCTGAACACCGGGGAGCTGTTTTTT. It is translated as CSVNRGLNTGELFF.

The genes are TRBV5-6 and TRBJ1-2; D is unresolved. The CDR3 totals 15 residues. Germline CDR1 is SGHDT and CDR2 is YYEEEE. V was trimmed by 3 bases and J by 8 bases, leaving 20 bases between them. This CDR3 reads CASSSRPYTLRGYTF. CDR3 DNA: TGTGCCAGCAGCTCGAGACCTTATACTCTTCGGGGCTACACCTTC.

This clone was observed once. For the CDR3, the DNA is TGCAACCATGCCGGGGACAGGGTCTCTGGGGCCAACGTCCTGACTTTC. It is translated as CNHAGDRVSGANVLTF. The chain combines TRBV29-1 with TRBJ2-6; TRBD1 matches 9 bases. Germline V lookup: CDR1 SQVTM, CDR2 ANQGSEA. The CDR3 totals 16 residues.

The chain links TRBV18 to TRBJ2-5; D unclear. This CDR3 contains 15 residues. V dropped 0 bases and J dropped 2 bases, with 10 bases sitting between them. CDR1 and CDR2 from the germline V gene are KGHSH and LQKENI. The CDR3 nucleotides are TGTGCCAGCTCACCACCGGGGTCGCAACAAGAGACCCAGTACTTC. Protein sequence: CASSPPGSQQETQYF.

The genes are TRBV27 and TRBJ2-1, with D uncertain. Germline assignment: CDR1 MNHEY and CDR2 SMNVEV (reference sequence). This CDR3 contains 11 residues. Trimming shortened V by 6 bases and J by 3 bases, and 3 bases separated the two germline ends. The CDR3 DNA follows: TGTGCCAGCAGCTACTACAATGAGCAGTTCTTC. The encoded protein is CASSYYNEQFF.

This chain links TRBV2 with TRBJ1-4; TRBD1 matches at 7 bases. Germline loops: CDR1 SNHLY, CDR2 FYNNEI. With V trimmed by 6 bases and J by 5 bases, 9 bases remained unmatched. This CDR3 is 15 amino acids long. CDR3 nucleotides: TGTGCCAGCAGACCCGACAGGGTAGGGAATGAAAAACTGTTTTTT. It yields the protein CASRPDRVGNEKLFF.

The genes are TRBV21-1 and TRBJ1-2. TRBV21-1 is a pseudogene locus. The CDR3 has 14 residues. The CDR3 reads CASSKVVRLDGYTF. The CDR3, as DNA: TGTGCCAGCAGCAAAGTTGTCAGACTGGATGGCTACACCTTC.

This chain connects TRBV7-3 to TRBJ2-1; D ambiguous. The CDR3 is made up of 12 amino acids. The V end lost 7 bases, the J end lost 15 bases, and 19 bases lay between the germline ends. The germline V gene has CDR1 SGHTA and CDR2 FQGTGA. The CDR3, as DNA: TGTGCCAGCATCGAAGAAAGGTATCATCGGTTCTTC. Amino acids: CASIEERYHRFF. The full variable domain, rest sourced from reference TRBV7-3 and TRBJ2-1, is GAGVSQTPSNKVTEKGKYVELRCDPISGHTALYWYRQSLGQGPEFLIYFQGTGAADDSGLPNDRFFAVRPEGSVSTLKIQRTERGDSAVYLCASIEERYHRFFGPGTRLTVL.

The chain links TRBV6-5 to TRBJ1-2; 7 nucleotides align to TRBD1. Germline values: CDR1 MNHEY, CDR2 SVGAGI. CDR3 length: 15 amino acids. With 4 bases clipped from V and 8 bases from J, the junction kept 13 bases outside the gene matches. CDR3 sequence: CASSSDPTGLRGYTF. DNA for the CDR3: TGTGCCAGCAGTTCGGACCCGACAGGGCTTCGGGGCTACACCTTC.

The CDR3 reads CASRWQGYQPQHF. The CDR3 nucleotides read TGTGCCAGCAGGTGGCAGGGCTATCAGCCCCAGCATTTT. This chain joins TRBV6-5 and TRBJ1-5, with D tentatively TRBD1 (5 bases). Looked up from germline, CDR1 is MNHEY and CDR2 is SVGAGI. This CDR3 region has 13 residues. V dropped 6 bases and J dropped 5 bases, with 11 bases sitting between them.

This clone was observed a single time. The rearrangement uses TRBV10-3 and TRBJ1-2; 7 bases fit TRBD1. CDR1 is ENHRY and CDR2 is SYGVKD in the germline V gene. The CDR3 extends over 15 amino acids. V dropped 3 bases and J dropped 3; count of bases not matched to a gene: 7. CDR3: CAISDLGQAYYGYTF. CDR3 DNA sequence: TGTGCCATCAGTGATTTAGGACAGGCCTACTATGGCTACACCTTC.

This clone has only one observation. The J gene is TRBJ2-5, the V gene TRBV10-3, with 9 bases identical to TRBD2. The germline V gene encodes CDR1 ENHRY and CDR2 SYGVKD. The CDR3 runs 15 residues. V lost 4 bases to trimming and J lost 1 base; unmatched junction nucleotides: 4. The CDR3 DNA reads as TGTGCCATCAGTGCCCGCGGGAGGGGCCAAGAGACCCAGTACTTC. It codes for CAISARGRGQETQYF.

J is TRBJ2-7 and V is TRBV24-1, with D uncertain. This CDR3 has 13 amino acids. With 4 bases removed from V and 3 bases from J, the gap between germline ends came to 9 bases. The V gene's germline CDR1 is KGHDR and CDR2 SFDVKD. Written as DNA, the CDR3 is TGTGCCACCAGTGAGGGCCCTGACTACGAGCAGTACTTC. This encodes CATSEGPDYEQYF.

This clone was seen only once. The same CDR3 can be traced to other DNA sequences in this sample. Here the CDR3 DNA reads TGTGCCAGCAGTTTAAGGCAGTACTATGGCTACACCTTC. It codes for CASSLRQYYGYTF. The J gene is TRBJ1-2, the V gene TRBV28, with D unclear. The V and J ends lost 2 bases and 3 bases respectively, with 7 bases between them. From germline, CDR1 is MDHEN and CDR2 SYDVKM. The CDR3 sequence is 13 residues long.

The rearrangement links TRBV5-1 to TRBJ2-7; D is perhaps TRBD2 (5 bases). Germline assignment: CDR1 SGHRS and CDR2 YFSETQ. The V gene lost 5 bases and the J gene lost 3 bases, with 12 bases spanning the gap. This CDR3 spans 13 amino acids. CDR3 nucleotides: TGCGCCAGCAGGATAGGAGGCGGCTACGAGCAGTACTTC. It codes for CASRIGGGYEQYF.

In this sample, this clone turned up once. This chain links TRBV18 with TRBJ2-3, with D perhaps TRBD2 (7 bases). With 2 bases removed from V and 0 bases from J, the gap between germline ends came to 18 bases. Germline V gene data show CDR1 as KGHSH and CDR2 as LQKENI. The CDR3 is 18 residues long. The CDR3 DNA is TGTGCCAGCTCACCAGCGGGGGCACGGGGGACTAGCACAGATACGCAGTATTTT. Translation: CASSPAGARGTSTDTQYF. Full variable domain (remainder filled in from reference TRBV18 and TRBJ2-3): NAGVMQNPRHLVRRRGQEARLRCSPMKGHSHVYWYRQLPEEGLKFMVYLQKENIIDESGMPKERFSAEFPKEGPSILRIQQVVRGDSAAYFCASSPAGARGTSTDTQYFGPGTRLTVL.

This chain connects TRBV7-2 to TRBJ1-3, with D hard to call. Germline V gene sequence: CDR1 SGHTA, CDR2 FQGNSA. There are 14 residues in the CDR3. Deletions cut 2 bases from V and 0 bases from J, with 5 bases between. The CDR3 coding sequence is TGTGCCAGCAGCTTAACAGCCTCTGGAAACACCATATATTTT. It encodes CASSLTASGNTIYF.

This clone has only one observation. CDR3: CASSGTGTYEQYV. The CDR3 nucleotides read TGCGCCAGCTCCGGGACTGGGACCTACGAGCAGTACGTC. The rearrangement joins TRBV5-1 to TRBJ2-7; the D gene is possibly TRBD2 (6 bases). Germline V gene lookup returns CDR1 SGHRS and CDR2 YFSETQ. Deletions cut 7 bases from V and 2 bases from J, with 13 bases between. This CDR3 region has 13 residues.

The genes are TRBV5-1 and TRBJ2-2; 7 nucleotides line up with TRBD2. The CDR3 loop spans 17 amino acids. Germline V gene sequence: CDR1 SGHRS, CDR2 YFSETQ. J was trimmed by 0 bases and V by 0 bases; bases with no gene match: 5. DNA for the CDR3: TGCGCCAGCAGCTTGGTTCCAGCGGGGTCGAACACCGGGGAGCTGTTTTTT. Its translation: CASSLVPAGSNTGELFF.

The chain is built from TRBV2 and TRBJ2-5; TRBD2 might be the D (5 bases). This CDR3 is built from 14 residues. Germline V gene sequence: CDR1 SNHLY, CDR2 FYNNEI. Trimming cost V 5 bases and J 5 bases, with 15 bases left between them. This chain's CDR3 is CASSPPVQRETQYF. CDR3 DNA sequence: TGTGCCAGCAGTCCCCCCGTCCAGCGGGAGACCCAGTACTTC.

The V call is TRBV24-1, the J call TRBJ1-5; 8 bases are a match to TRBD1. J was trimmed by 4 bases and V by 2 bases; bases with no gene match: 6. Germline V CDR1 and CDR2: KGHDR, SFDVKD. The length of the CDR3 is 16 residues. The CDR3 sequence: CATSDWTGTGNQPQHF. In DNA form, the CDR3 reads TGTGCCACCAGTGATTGGACAGGGACGGGGAATCAGCCCCAGCATTTT.

This chain links TRBV28 with TRBJ1-6; 10 bases are a match to TRBD1. Germline V gene lookup returns CDR1 MDHEN and CDR2 SYDVKM. The CDR3 has 15 residues. The trim removed 7 bases at V and 6 bases at J, leaving 6 bases unmatched. The CDR3 bases are TGTGCCAGCATAGAGACAGGGGGCCGTAATTCACCCCTCCACTTT. It yields the protein CASIETGGRNSPLHF.

This clone was seen only once. V is TRBV5-6 and J is TRBJ2-7, with a possible D match to TRBD2 (6 bases). The CDR3 runs to 14 residues. V was trimmed by 2 bases and J by 2 bases, leaving 11 bases between them. Germline V CDR1 and CDR2: SGHDT, YYEEEE. The DNA of the CDR3 is TGTGCCAGCAGCTTAGGAGGGTCCGCCTACGAGCAGTACGTC. Its protein is CASSLGGSAYEQYV.

The rearrangement links TRBV19 to TRBJ2-3, with D unresolved. The CDR3 covers 14 residues. V lost 3 bases, J lost 2 bases, and 9 bases lay in between. CDR1 is LNHDA and CDR2 is SQIVND in the germline V gene (reference sequence). As DNA, the CDR3 is TGTGCCAGTAGTATCTGGCACAACACAGATACGCAGTATTTT. Protein product: CASSIWHNTDTQYF.

The chain combines TRBV6-9 with TRBJ2-1; D not certain. The CDR3 extends over 11 amino acids. The V and J ends lost 6 bases and 15 bases respectively, with 15 bases between them. Per the germline V gene, CDR1 is MNHGY and CDR2 is SVAAGI. CDR3 residues: CASSPTPSGFF. The CDR3 DNA reads TGTGCCAGCAGCCCTACACCGTCGGGGTTCTTC.

The V and J genes are TRBV19 and TRBJ1-1; no clear D gene. In germline, CDR1 is LNHDA, CDR2 SQIVND (reference sequence). Trimming shortened V by 6 bases and J by 1 base, and 9 bases separated the two germline ends. This CDR3 is 13 amino acids long. CDR3 sequence reads: CASSTNRNTEAFF. For the CDR3, the DNA is TGTGCCAGTAGCACAAACAGGAACACTGAAGCTTTCTTT.